These 17 T cell receptor beta chains were all obtained from the same sample, sequenced in a study of CD8+ T cells in alopecia areata. Following RNA extraction, reverse transcription yielded cDNA that acted as the sequencing template. Libraries were prepared by immunoSEQ multiplex PCR; TCRdb keeps only in-frame clonotypes and omits some of them. The top ten hold over 9% of the sample, which has about 120,000 clones, approximately 54% seen once. Sample treatment: oral pan-JAK inhibitor, 5-10 mg twice daily. Sequencing used CD8+ T cells sorted from blood, obtained at week 24, from a patient treated with tofacitinib. These TCRs come from a human donor with alopecia areata.

V is TRBV30 and J is TRBJ2-3, with a possible D match to TRBD1 (5 bases). The germline V and J ends were trimmed by 5 bases and 4 bases, with 16 bases remaining between them. CDR1 is GTSNPN, CDR2 SVGIG, per germline (reference sequence). The CDR3 extends over 14 amino acids. The DNA of the CDR3 is TGTGCCTGGCGACAGACGGGTCACGCAGATACGCAGTATTTT. This translates into CAWRQTGHADTQYF.

The chain links TRBV9 to TRBJ1-2; 10 bases align to TRBD1. The ends lost 4 bases at V and 6 bases at J; junction bases unmatched: 6. This CDR3 has 14 residues. Per germline, CDR1 SGDLS and CDR2 YYNGEE. CDR3 loop: CASSSGGQGDGYTF. The CDR3, as DNA: TGTGCCAGCAGCTCAGGTGGACAGGGGGATGGCTACACCTTC.

V and J are TRBV7-9 and TRBJ2-3; 8 nucleotides line up with TRBD2. The germline gives CDR1 SEHNR, CDR2 FQNEAQ (reference sequence). The V and J ends lost 5 bases and 5 bases, in that order; junction bases with no gene match: 12. The CDR3 is made up of 16 amino acids. The CDR3 bases are TGTGCCAGCAGCCCCCGGGAGGGCCGTTTTTTAGATACGCAGTATTTT. Translating gives CASSPREGRFLDTQYF.

This sequence joins TRBV2 and TRBJ1-5, with 8 bases fitting TRBD1. CDR3 length: 17 residues. The junction had 14 bases not matched to a gene; V was cut back by 8 bases and J by 2 bases. CDR1 SNHLY and CDR2 FYNNEI come from the germline V gene. The CDR3 spells CASGQGAGGGRNQPQHF. Written as DNA, the CDR3 is TGTGCCAGCGGTCAGGGGGCAGGAGGTGGGCGCAATCAGCCCCAGCATTTT.

The chain combines TRBV11-2 with TRBJ2-7; 10 bases are shared with TRBD1. V shed 6 bases and J 4 bases; nucleotides not matched to a gene: 9. CDR1 is SGHAT and CDR2 is FQNNGV in the germline V gene. This CDR3 has 15 amino acids. DNA of the CDR3: TGTGCCAGCAGTCATGGGACAGGGGCATTGTACGAGCAGTACTTC. It encodes CASSHGTGALYEQYF.

This sequence joins TRBV7-9 and TRBJ2-4; 8 positions match TRBD1. The CDR3 is 16 amino acids. The J segment lost 0 bases and the V segment lost 5 bases, leaving 6 bases of the junction unmatched. Per germline, CDR1 SEHNR and CDR2 FQNEAQ (reference sequence). The CDR3 loop is CASSPGQGLAKNIQYF. In DNA form, the CDR3 reads TGTGCCAGCAGCCCAGGACAGGGACTAGCCAAAAACATTCAGTACTTC.

The chain has TRBV5-6 and TRBJ1-3; no reliable D call. Germline CDR1 SGHDT, CDR2 YYEEEE. The CDR3 totals 15 residues. V was pared by 2 bases and J by 0 bases, with 9 bases between. DNA for the CDR3: TGTGCCAGCAGCTTTGGATTAAGCTCTGGAAACACCATATATTTT. It is translated as CASSFGLSSGNTIYF.

There are a few counts of this clone. The V call is TRBV13, the J call TRBJ1-6; D unresolved. The germline V gene has CDR1 PRHDT and CDR2 FYEKMQ (reference sequence). V shed 0 bases and J shed 11 bases, with 11 bases lying between them. The CDR3 runs 14 residues. CDR3 DNA: TGTGCCAGCAGCTTAGGGGACCCCGGGCCACCCCTCCACTTT. Translating it yields CASSLGDPGPPLHF.

The chain recombines TRBV30 with TRBJ2-7; D possibly corresponds to TRBD1 (6 bases). CDR3 length: 18 residues. The V gene's germline CDR1 is GTSNPN and CDR2 SVGIG (reference sequence). V was shortened by 0 bases and J by 3 bases, with 24 bases between the two germline ends. CDR3 protein: CAWSVRRRGSERDYEQYF. CDR3 nucleotides: TGTGCCTGGAGTGTACGGCGCAGGGGATCCGAACGCGACTACGAGCAGTACTTC.

In this sample, this clone turned up a few times. The chain combines TRBV29-1 with TRBJ2-7, with a weak D call TRBD1 (6 bases). V dropped 6 bases and J dropped 2 bases, with 14 bases sitting between them. The CDR3 has 13 amino acids. CDR1 and CDR2 from the germline V gene are SQVTM and ANQGSEA. The CDR3 DNA reads as TGCAGCGTCCCGGGACACGCAACCTACGAGCAGTACTTC. Protein: CSVPGHATYEQYF.

The V call is TRBV7-8, the J call TRBJ1-2; TRBD1 aligns across 9 bases. From germline, CDR1 is SGHVS and CDR2 FQNEAQ. Germline trimming cut 4 bases from V and 4 bases from J; bases unmatched to any gene: 7. The CDR3 has 15 amino acids. The CDR3 DNA reads TGTGCCAGCAGCTCCGGGACAGGGAGATTCTATGGCTACACCTTC. Protein sequence: CASSSGTGRFYGYTF.

This chain joins TRBV7-9 and TRBJ2-5; 7 nucleotides line up with TRBD1. This CDR3 is built from 16 residues. The junction had 13 bases not matched to a gene; V was cut back by 5 bases and J by 4 bases. The germline gives CDR1 SEHNR, CDR2 FQNEAQ (reference sequence). The CDR3 sequence: CASSTPGQSTPETQYF. The CDR3 region has the DNA TGTGCCAGCAGCACCCCGGGACAGTCTACGCCAGAGACCCAGTACTTC. Complete variable domain (other parts from reference TRBV7-9 and TRBJ2-5): DTGVSQNPRHKITKRGQNVTFRCDPISEHNRLYWYRQTLGQGPEFLTYFQNEAQLEKSRLLSDRFSAERPKGSFSTLEIQRTEQGDSAMYLCASSTPGQSTPETQYFGPGTRLLVL.

The rearrangement uses TRBV5-1 and TRBJ2-3; the match to TRBD1 covers 12 bases. Trimming took 6 bases from V and 4 from J; bases not matched to a gene: 6. Germline V gives CDR1 SGHRS, CDR2 YFSETQ. The CDR3 contains 15 residues. The CDR3 nucleotides read TGCGCCAGCACCCACGGGACAGGGGGCCCAGATACGCAGTATTTT. This gives the protein CASTHGTGGPDTQYF.

The chain recombines TRBV7-9 with TRBJ1-1, with TRBD1 matching 8 bases. Unmatched junction bases numbered 9, after V lost 5 bases and J lost 1 base. CDR1 and CDR2 (germline): SEHNR, FQNEAQ (reference sequence). The CDR3 consists of 16 residues. CDR3 in amino acids: CASSPPPGTGNTEAFF. DNA for the CDR3: TGTGCCAGCAGCCCTCCCCCCGGGACAGGGAACACTGAAGCTTTCTTT.

This chain uses TRBV6-5 with TRBJ2-7; 7 bases align to TRBD1. This CDR3 is 16 amino acids long. V dropped 0 bases and J dropped 2; count of bases not matched to a gene: 7. The germline gives CDR1 MNHEY, CDR2 SVGAGI. The CDR3 DNA reads TGTGCCAGCAGTTACTCGAGTGGGACAGCCGCCTACGAGCAGTACTTC. Translation gives CASSYSSGTAAYEQYF.

This chain connects TRBV30 to TRBJ2-3; 8 bases match TRBD2. CDR1 GTSNPN and CDR2 SVGIG come from the germline V gene (reference sequence). The CDR3 has 13 amino acids. Losses at the gene ends were 3 bases for V and 4 bases for J; bases not matched to a gene: 3. Here the CDR3 DNA reads TGTGCCTGGAGCCGGGGGGGGTCAGATACGCAGTATTTT. As protein: CAWSRGGSDTQYF.

This chain uses TRBV4-2 with TRBJ2-6, with D uncertain. The germline V and J ends were trimmed by 0 bases and 0 bases, with 6 bases remaining between them. The germline gives CDR1 LGHNA, CDR2 YNFKEQ. This CDR3 is built from 16 residues. The CDR3 region is CASSQESGSGANVLTF. The CDR3 nucleotides read TGTGCCAGCAGCCAAGAGTCGGGCTCTGGGGCCAACGTCCTGACTTTC.